A single TCR beta chain is shown here with its context. The antigen it binds to is not known. Within one base of it there is no much larger clone, and no base qualities were kept. The cohort was made up of approximately 670 healthy bone marrow donors. Cohort members were all nominally healthy when sampled, although unrecorded immune exposures were likely present. The donor tested CMV seronegative, placing the donor among the 350 or so seronegative members of the cohort. Each donor provided a peripheral blood sample, and peripheral blood mononuclear cells were used for TCR beta sequencing. The Qiagen DNeasy Blood Extraction Kit was used to extract genomic DNA from the blood cell samples. The CDR1 and CDR2 encoded by the germline V gene are MRHNA and SNTAGT. The CDR3 measures 15 amino acids from cysteine to phenylalanine. Solely the CDR3 DNA is kept, with 45 bases framed from the first base. From V the trimming removes 2 bases and from J it removes 5 bases, while the gene matches leave 5 bases of the junction unaccounted for.

These data are taken from a study of cytomegalovirus exposure and HLA in healthy donors (dated by TCRdb to the late 2010s). In the study overall: In an earlier analysis of some 610 of the donors, about 270 Gb of sequence data and 100 million or so unique TCR beta sequences from about 179 million T cells were reported. The aim of the study was to test whether cataloging public T cell receptors could identify signatures of past pathogen exposure. An earlier analysis of more than 450 of the donors used high-throughput TCR beta sequencing to judge whether each TCR beta V gene segment behaved as functional or pseudogenic. Among the approximately 400 genotyped donors, roughly 80% belonged to the genetic ancestry cluster associated with self-reported Caucasian donors. To study patterns of TCR occurrence, a later analysis re-analyzed previously published TCR beta repertoires from 650 to 750 donors and added high-resolution HLA genotyping. In addition to the first cohort of 666 subjects, a separate validation cohort of 120 different subjects was used. Approximately 300 gigabases of sequencing data and 70 million to 95 million unique TCR sequences made up an early release that covered nearly 650 HLA-typed donors. Donor age, sex, ethnicity and CMV serostatus were compiled alongside the repertoire data. The study profiled the T cell repertoires of hundreds of subjects by immunosequencing and related them to cytomegalovirus serostatus. A later genetic analysis used genome-wide SNP genotypes for about three fifths of the roughly 700 donors, treating that subset as a discovery cohort. Class I and class II HLA loci were covered by the typing at four-digit resolution. Because of strong linkage in the cohort, four to six DR-DQ haplotypes were treated as single units for association and clustering. Among some 400 genotyped donors of the cohort, an average of about 240,000 unique TCR beta nucleotide sequences was sequenced per donor, of which 15% to 20% were non-productive. Every repertoire in the discovery cohort had been generated on one and the same sequencing platform. The number of typed donors differed by locus: about 629-640 for A, B, C, DRB1 and DQB1; some 540 for DQA1; approximately 600 for DPA1; and 450 to 480 for DPB1. The study combined high-throughput TCR immunosequencing, statistical association of individual TCRs with disease status, and machine learning to predict cytomegalovirus infection status. Rather than using new phenotypic data, the later analysis identified candidate immune exposures from TCR beta sequences and from how often those sequences occurred across donors. The paper's findings and limits, for the study overall: Most TCR sequences were seen in very few donors, while some public TCRs were found in many individuals. The study gave a list of 150 to 200 TCR beta chains associated with cytomegalovirus. For the cohort, immune exposure information was limited to CMV serostatus. Because the 87-base-pair reads could not distinguish some IMGT-functional V segments, including TRBV6-2 and TRBV6-3, those segments were excluded. Some 16 rarely observed V segments, including chromosome 9 orphons, were excluded from the earlier analysis of approximately 600 of the donors because counts were too low. According to a later analysis, parvovirus B19, influenza, CMV and Epstein-Barr virus appeared linked to several top co-occurrence clusters. Most CMV-associated TCR beta chains appeared to be HLA-restricted in a later analysis, and the HLA associations seemed to be driven largely by CMV exposure. An association between a missense DCLRE1C variant and V-gene and J-gene trimming of TCR beta chains was found in a later genetic analysis and replicated in an independent cohort. Specific HLA alleles were associated with over 15,000 TCR beta sequences at a false discovery rate of 0.05 in a later analysis. A further reported finding was that TCR beta sequences accurately predicted the HLA-A and HLA-B alleles for most subjects in the first cohort. The cohort was sequenced for TCR beta chains only, and without alpha or paired-chain data the features that could be detected were limited. Compared with equally common non-associated chains, HLA-associated TCR beta chains in a later analysis were more clonally expanded and had lower generation probabilities. Because HLA typing was unavailable for some donors at each locus, only the typed subset was used in association tests. Presence/absence analyses assumed roughly uniform sequencing depth across donors, an assumption that may not hold. Three of the identified cytomegalovirus-associated TCR beta chains were confirmed in vitro to be specific for cytomegalovirus antigens. Broadly in line with IMGT annotations, most TCR beta V segments showed up in productive rearrangements about 87% or about 30% of the time in an earlier analysis of approximately 640 of the donors. A cluster of highly shared sequence variants was judged likely to represent a technical artifact of the sequencing pipeline. The classifier was reported to diagnose cytomegalovirus status with high specificity and sensitivity in both the original and validation cohorts. It was suggested by the authors that the approach could potentially be generalized to other disease states and immunological phenotypes. Correlated functional status among segregating V segments might reflect linkage disequilibrium, but an unknown experimental factor could not be ruled out. When HLA alleles, especially DR and DQ, strongly co-occurred, TCR associations were difficult to assign to individual alleles. According to a later genetic analysis, donors in an Asian-associated ancestry cluster had fewer N-insertions in productive TCRs than the approximately 630-donor mean. In a later analysis, TCR association rates were found to vary across HLA loci, with the most associated TCRs seen for DRB1 alleles and the fewest for HLA-C alleles.

The method was the immunoSEQ multiplex PCR assay. A mixture of 60 forward primers for TCR Vbeta segments and 13 reverse primers for TCR Jbeta segments was used in the multiplex PCR. The CDR3 region of rearranged TCR beta genes was amplified from genomic DNA by a multiplex PCR assay. The Illumina HiSeq System was used to sequence the amplified TCR beta libraries as 87-base-pair reads. As for how the authors treated the data: A later analysis counted about 80 million unique TCR beta chains across the 666 repertoires, and some 11 million of these chains were shared by at least two donors. Raw reads were error-corrected and collapsed into unique sequences with a nearest-neighbor algorithm that merged closely related sequences to remove PCR and sequencing errors. To assign V, D and J gene segments, CDR3 sequences were aligned to IMGT reference sequences. Each retained sequence needed at least a six-nucleotide match to both a V gene segment and a J gene segment. A rearrangement counted as productive if the CDR3 had no stop codons and remained in frame with V and J, and every other rearrangement counted as non-productive. CDR3 was defined according to IMGT convention as the region running from the second conserved V-encoded cysteine to the conserved J-encoded phenylalanine. The earlier analysis of some 550 of the donors excluded any sequence lacking an unambiguous match to a single V gene segment. In an earlier analysis of approximately 590 of the donors, V segments were called functional above 56.7% productive rearrangements and were called segregating when the between-donor standard deviation exceeded 5%. A statistical classification framework was built to diagnose cytomegalovirus status from the catalog of TCR beta chain sequences. A later analysis assigned V and J genes by comparing TCR nucleotide sequences with IMGT/GENE-DB human TR gene sequences. In a later analysis, CDR3 sequences and most-parsimonious VDJ recombination scenarios were assigned using the TCRdist pipeline. A later analysis defined each TCR beta chain by its CDR3 amino acid sequence plus V-gene family, and excluded reads lacking a unique V-gene family. To address suspected cross-contamination and a sequencing artifact, a later analysis removed a few hundred highly shared, low-generation-probability nucleotide sequences. In a later analysis, a clonal expansion index was calculated for each public chain from normalized within-repertoire ranks of inferred template counts. In a later analysis, generation probabilities were computed using a VDJ recombination model fitted to out-of-frame rearrangements, and the results were checked against IGoR. In a later analysis, TCR-TCR, TCR-HLA and TCR-CMV co-occurrence was scored with hypergeometric tests, and a repertoire-size bias correction was applied to TCR pairs. False discovery rates were estimated in a later analysis by permuting HLA or CMV assignments 20 times. In a later analysis, co-occurring TCRs were grouped using DBSCAN, with TCRdist sequence similarity added in when clustering inside HLA-allele-positive subsets. Repertoires with fewer than 30,000 or more than 120,000 public chains, plus five repertoires with anomalous nucleotide sharing, were excluded from co-occurrence clustering. TCRdb limited this immuneACCESS table to in-frame rearrangements with V and J called. A share of clones is missing; checked studies link under half to unresolved V genes, and the rest is unexplained. V, J and clone size were drawn from that table, and D and trimming were deduced from the DNA. The sample yields about 150,000 clones; roughly 80% were counted once. The ten top clones hold under 4.5% of the sample.

Sequencing was performed on PBMCs. The chain was built from TRBV6-4 and TRBJ2-2; TRBD2 agrees with 7 junctional bases. The clonotype originates from a middle-aged woman in good health and CMV-seronegative. The nucleotide sequence reads TGTGCCAGCAGTGACGATAGCGGGTATACCGGGGAGCTGTTTTTT. Translated, it reads CASSDDSGYTGELFF.